This TCR beta chain appears in the sequencing data of a study of blood T cell repertoires in COVID-19 (dated by TCRdb to about 2020). About the investigation overall: Samples from collaborators originated in the United States, Italy and Spain and spanned both the acute and convalescent phases of COVID-19. The material from the prospective study consisted of cDNA or gDNA derived from T cells, B-cell-depleted T cells, or PBMCs. A freely available public database, intended as a resource for researchers studying the immune response to SARS-CoV-2, is where the repertoires were released. Subjects who had been exposed to COVID-19, were actively infected with it, or had recovered from it provided the deeply sampled blood TCRbeta repertoires that made up the dataset. Nearly every sample came with metadata listing a de-identified subject ID, COVID-19 status, age in years and sex. The samples were drawn from two sources: the first 160 participants of the ongoing ImmuneRACE study, and 1,254 subjects contributed by 6 global collaborators. HLA class I and class II types, where available, came from metadata supplied by the sample provider rather than from assay-based typing. General findings and caveats noted by the study authors: The amount of clinical and demographic metadata varied by source and participant and was provided uncurated.

Each collaborating institution followed its own protocols to collect whole blood in K2EDTA tubes. For TCRbeta analysis, collaborators shipped samples in one of three forms: frozen whole blood, isolated PBMCs, or DNA extracted from either of those sample types. Concerning this clone itself: There is no known antigen for this receptor. No quality values exist for individual bases; no much larger clone is one base distant.

The immunoSEQ Assay, a bias-controlled multiplex PCR, was used to amplify TCRbeta CDR3 regions from genomic DNA. For the original study's pipeline: Nucleated cell counts per sample were estimated from amplification of reference gene primers within the assay. Sequence reads were collapsed and filtered to measure the absolute abundance of every unique TCRbeta CDR3 rearrangement. For each sample, productive Simpson clonality was calculated as the square root of Simpson's diversity index over productive rearrangements. TCRdb re-hosts the immuneACCESS table, in-frame sequences only. Its copies lack some clones; in the studies checked, an unresolved V gene accounts for under half of them, and the cause for the rest is not known. From that table come the V and J calls and clone size; the DNA was used to work out D and trimming. Recorded for this sample are over 350,000 clones; roughly 89% of them occurred a single time. The ten top clones hold about 4.3% of the sample.

The germline V gene supplies CDR1 SGDLS and CDR2 YYNGEE. V was cut back by 0 bases and J by 6 bases, leaving a gap of 16 bases between them. The CDR3, from cysteine to phenylalanine, totals 15 residues. Only CDR3 DNA remains: 45 bases, in frame from the first base. Material: peripheral blood. The chain links TRBV9 with TRBJ2-7; the D gene is unclear. The receptor was derived from a woman younger than 45 with acute or convalescent COVID-19. The bases read TGTGCCAGCAGCGTAGAGGAGTGGTACCCCTCCGAGCAGTACTTC. Translation gives CASSVEEWYPSEQYF.